This T cell receptor (beta chain) emerged from a study of beta chain features in type 1 diabetes. The wider study: Patients and healthy donors were similar in age, gender and cell yields. Study-level points and caveats: Naive, central memory and regulatory TCRB repertoires appeared more similar among patients than healthy donors. When Type 1 diabetes patients were examined, their TCRB CDR3s proved moderately but significantly shorter in all four CD4+ subsets.

Details on this clone: The target antigen is unknown.

Of the isolated RNA, all was reverse transcribed, and so the sequenced material was expressed TCRB transcripts. The table came from immunoSEQ multiplex PCR; TCRdb's copy has only in-frame clones and leaves some out. This table has 150,000 to 200,000 clones, about 63% appearing once. Germline V lookup: CDR1 LGHNA, CDR2 YSLEER. V dropped 0 bases and J dropped 0; count of bases not matched to a gene: 5. There are 17 residues in the CDR3. The TCR comes from a man between 25 and 39 years old with type 1 diabetes. The sample taken for sequencing was naive CD4+ T cells from blood. The chain has TRBV4-3 and TRBJ2-5; 9 bases are shared with TRBD1. CDR3 in DNA: TGCGCCAGCAGCCAAGATACGGGACAGGGTTACCAAGAGACCCAGTACTTC. Amino acids: CASSQDTGQGYQETQYF.